The 25 T cell receptor beta chains reported below all come from one sample, sequenced in a study of OX40 agonist ivuxolimab in advanced cancers. Clones were read by immunoSEQ multiplex PCR, and TCRdb kept only the in-frame ones, dropping some. The repertoire holds 50,000 or so clones, with roughly 89% as singletons. The sequences come from CD4+ or CD8+ T cells sorted from blood, collected in a trial of the OX40 agonist ivuxolimab. These receptors were obtained from an adult with an advanced solid tumor such as melanoma, head and neck, liver or kidney cancer.

The chain combines TRBV4-1 with TRBJ2-7, with D possibly matching TRBD2 (5 bases). Germline CDR1 MGHRA, CDR2 YSYEKL. The CDR3 is 15 amino acids. Trimming shortened V by 1 base and J by 2 bases, and 12 bases separated the two germline ends. The CDR3 reads CASSQGRGYPYEQYF. CDR3 nucleotide sequence: TGCGCCAGCAGCCAAGGACGGGGATACCCCTACGAGCAGTACTTC.

The gene calls are TRBV21-1 and TRBJ1-2; TRBD1, the table's D call, lacks a check against the DNA. TRBV21-1 is a pseudogene. The length of the CDR3 is 19 residues. The CDR3 nucleotides are TGTGCCAGCAGCCTAAGGAAAACTTGGGACAGGGGGCATGGAGGTGGCTACACCTTC. Its protein is CASSLRKTWDRGHGGGYTF.

This chain uses TRBV2 with TRBJ1-2; tentatively, D is TRBD1 (5 bases). The CDR3 is 16 residues long. The germline CDR1 and CDR2 sequences are SNHLY and FYNNEI. Deletions cut 1 base from V and 6 bases from J, with 18 bases between. The CDR3 sequence: CASSEGPRPGWDGYTF. The CDR3 DNA reads as TGTGCCAGCAGTGAAGGACCCCGGCCAGGGTGGGATGGCTACACCTTC.

This clone came up a few times. The rearrangement joins TRBV19 to TRBJ2-7; no definite D call. CDR1 and CDR2 (germline): LNHDA, SQIVND (reference sequence). The CDR3 contains 14 residues. V shed 3 bases and J shed 2 bases, with 11 bases lying between them. CDR3 sequence: CASSIRYRPYEQYF. Here the CDR3 DNA reads TGTGCCAGTAGTATTCGTTACAGACCCTACGAGCAGTACTTC.

The V call is TRBV7-9, the J call TRBJ2-5; D is unresolved. Per germline, CDR1 SEHNR and CDR2 FQNEAQ (reference sequence). The V and J ends lost 3 bases and 1 base respectively, with 6 bases between them. The CDR3 has 13 amino acids. CDR3 protein: CASSLLSQETQYF. The CDR3 DNA reads as TGTGCCAGCAGCTTGCTGAGCCAAGAGACCCAGTACTTC.

The sample holds one count of this clone. This chain uses TRBV5-6 with TRBJ2-7; D gene unclear. V was cut by 1 base and J by 4 bases, with 9 bases left in between. CDR1 is SGHDT, CDR2 YYEEEE, per germline. The CDR3 loop spans 13 amino acids. Here the CDR3 reads CASSLSQLYEQYF. The CDR3 bases are TGTGCCAGCAGCTTGAGCCAGCTATACGAGCAGTACTTC.

J is TRBJ2-3 and V is TRBV7-2, with TRBD1 matching over 9 bases. The CDR3 runs to 15 residues. After removal of 5 bases from V and 0 bases from J, the junction contained 3 bases not matched to a gene. Looked up from germline, CDR1 is SGHTA and CDR2 is FQGNSA. The CDR3 bases are TGTGCCAGCAGCATGGGACAGGGTAGCACAGATACGCAGTATTTT. Protein product: CASSMGQGSTDTQYF.

The genes are TRBV11-3 and TRBJ2-1; no clear D. V lost 3 bases and J 9 bases, leaving 21 bases between the germline ends. CDR3 size: 16 residues. The germline V gene encodes CDR1 SGHNT and CDR2 YENEEA. For the CDR3, the DNA is TGTGCCAGCAGCTTCGTTCGGCAGTCCCTGGGGTGTGAGCAGTTCTTC. This translates into CASSFVRQSLGCEQFF.

This chain links TRBV10-3 with TRBJ1-5; perhaps TRBD1 as D (6 bases). V lost 3 bases to trimming and J lost 0 bases, with 9 bases between them. CDR1 and CDR2 from the germline V gene are ENHRY and SYGVKD. The CDR3 extends over 15 amino acids. The CDR3 DNA sequence: TGTGCCATCAGTGACCACAGGGTTAGCAATCAGCCCCAGCATTTT. Amino acids: CAISDHRVSNQPQHF.

The chain combines TRBV6-1 with TRBJ1-3; D may be TRBD1 (6 bases). Germline CDR1 reads MNHNS; CDR2 reads SASEGT. Deletions cut 3 bases from V and 2 bases from J, with 11 bases between. The CDR3 consists of 15 residues. CDR3 region: CASSEDSGPGNTIYF. CDR3 DNA sequence: TGTGCCAGCAGTGAGGACAGTGGCCCTGGAAACACCATATATTTT.

This sequence joins TRBV7-3 and TRBJ2-6, with D uncertain. The V gene's germline CDR1 is SGHTA and CDR2 FQGTGA. V lost 2 bases and J 0 bases, leaving 11 bases between the germline ends. The CDR3 is 17 residues long. CDR3 sequence: CASSLLPGPSGANVLTF. CDR3 nucleotides: TGTGCCAGCAGCTTACTCCCAGGACCCTCTGGGGCCAACGTCCTGACTTTC. Variable domain in full (rest from reference TRBV7-3 and TRBJ2-6): GAGVSQTPSNKVTEKGKYVELRCDPISGHTALYWYRQSLGQGPEFLIYFQGTGAADDSGLPNDRFFAVRPEGSVSTLKIQRTERGDSAVYLCASSLLPGPSGANVLTFGAGSRLTVL.

V is TRBV19 and J is TRBJ2-1; the D gene is possibly TRBD1 (6 bases). Germline loops: CDR1 LNHDA, CDR2 SQIVND (reference sequence). The CDR3 loop spans 15 amino acids. Trimming removed 0 bases at V and 5 bases at J, with 11 bases between. CDR3 nucleotides: TGTGCCAGTAGTATAGAGTCCAGGGGCCACAATGAGCAGTTCTTC. Protein: CASSIESRGHNEQFF.

This rearrangement joins TRBV19 to TRBJ2-2; 8 nucleotides line up with TRBD1. The CDR3 has 15 amino acids. Germline CDR1 and CDR2: LNHDA and SQIVND (reference sequence). V lost 5 bases and J lost 8; bases outside the gene matches: 10. CDR3: CASSPGQGPGGELFF. The CDR3 DNA is TGTGCCAGTAGTCCTGGACAGGGACCCGGAGGGGAGCTGTTTTTT.

The chain carries TRBV20-1 and TRBJ2-1; D gene ambiguous. V lost 5 bases and J 8 bases, leaving 10 bases between the germline ends. Germline CDR1 and CDR2: DFQATT and SNEGSKA (reference sequence). The CDR3 is 11 residues long. The CDR3 spells CSAEDLHEQFF. Here the CDR3 DNA reads TGCAGTGCTGAAGACCTCCATGAGCAGTTCTTC.

The sample holds a few counts of this clone. This rearrangement joins TRBV2 to TRBJ2-7; 7 bases agree with TRBD2. With 10 bases clipped from V and 3 bases from J, the junction kept 6 bases outside the gene matches. Looked up from germline, CDR1 is SNHLY and CDR2 is FYNNEI. The CDR3 is 12 residues long. CDR3 loop: CATGTTNYEQYF. The CDR3 bases are TGTGCCACTGGGACTACAAACTACGAGCAGTACTTC. Supplemented by reference TRBV2 and TRBJ2-7, the full variable domain reads EPEVTQTPSHQVTQMGQEVILRCVPISNHLYFYWYRQILGQKVEFLVSFYNNEISEKSEIFDDQFSVERPDGSNFTLKIRSTKLEDSAMYFCATGTTNYEQYFGPGTRLTVT.

This clone has just a few counts. The V call is TRBV5-4, the J call TRBJ2-7; possibly TRBD1 for D (6 bases). Trimming pared 2 bases from V and 4 bases from J, leaving 7 bases between. This CDR3 contains 12 residues. The V gene's germline CDR1 is SGHNT and CDR2 YYREEE (reference sequence). The CDR3 DNA sequence: TGTGCCAGCAGCTTACAGGGTTACGAGCAGTACTTC. It encodes CASSLQGYEQYF.

The chain uses TRBV6-4 and TRBJ2-5; the D is unclear. Germline assignment: CDR1 MRHNA and CDR2 SNTAGT. The CDR3 is made up of 15 amino acids. Trimming took off 0 bases at V and 3 bases at J, with 11 bases between the two ends. CDR3 protein: CASSDSGCLKETQYF. In DNA, the CDR3 is TGTGCCAGCAGTGACTCTGGGTGTCTCAAAGAGACCCAGTACTTC.

CDR3 DNA sequence: TGTGCCAGTAGTGCCCAGGGTATTTACGAGCAGTACTTC. Translating it yields CASSAQGIYEQYF. This rearrangement joins TRBV19 to TRBJ2-7; tentative D call: TRBD1 (5 bases). V lost 5 bases, J lost 4 bases, and 12 bases lay in between. Per the germline V gene, CDR1 is LNHDA and CDR2 is SQIVND (reference sequence). The CDR3 is 13 amino acids.

This clone was counted once. The chain uses TRBV7-9 and TRBJ2-3, with TRBD2 as a possible D gene (6 bases). Per germline, CDR1 SEHNR and CDR2 FQNEAQ (reference sequence). This CDR3 contains 17 residues. The V end lost 4 bases, the J end lost 2 bases, and 19 bases lay between the germline ends. The chain's CDR3 is CASSSGWGELHTDTQYF. CDR3 nucleotide sequence: TGTGCCAGCAGCTCCGGATGGGGGGAACTCCACACAGATACGCAGTATTTT.

This sequence joins TRBV7-9 and TRBJ2-1, with 7 bases matching TRBD2. The CDR3 runs to 14 residues. V gave up 2 bases and J gave up 6 bases; unmatched junction bases: 4. Germline CDR1 is SEHNR and CDR2 is FQNEAQ (reference sequence). The CDR3 loop is CASSLPGGFNEQFF. In DNA, the CDR3 is TGTGCCAGCAGCTTACCCGGGGGGTTCAATGAGCAGTTCTTC.

The V and J genes are TRBV21-1 and TRBJ1-1. TRBV21-1 corresponds to a pseudogene. This CDR3 contains 15 residues. In nucleotides, the CDR3 is TGTGCCAGCAGCAAAGGGGGGTGCCGGAGGAATGAAGCTTTCTTT. Translating gives CASSKGGCRRNEAFF.

This rearrangement joins TRBV27 to TRBJ2-7, with 11 bases fitting TRBD2. The CDR3 runs 14 residues. From germline, CDR1 is MNHEY and CDR2 SMNVEV (reference sequence). The V gene end was trimmed by 6 bases and the J gene end by 4 bases; junction bases not matched to a gene: 5. CDR3 sequence reads: CASSLASGGYEQYF. CDR3 sequence (DNA): TGTGCCAGCAGCCTCGCTAGCGGGGGGTACGAGCAGTACTTC.

The genes are TRBV19 and TRBJ1-1; unclear D gene. Trimming stripped 3 bases from V and 5 bases from J, with 10 bases between. The germline CDR1 and CDR2 sequences are LNHDA and SQIVND (reference sequence). This CDR3 is 13 amino acids long. As DNA, the CDR3 is TGTGCCAGTAGTATCGTTGCGGGGACTGAAGCTTTCTTT. Encoded protein: CASSIVAGTEAFF. The variable domain in full, with the rest retrieved from reference TRBV19 and TRBJ1-1, is DGGITQSPKYLFRKEGQNVTLSCEQNLNHDAMYWYRQDPGQGLRLIYYSQIVNDFQKGDIAEGYSVSREKKESFPLTVTSAQKNPTAFYLCASSIVAGTEAFFGQGTRLTVV.

The chain couples TRBV29-1 to TRBJ2-2; D is perhaps TRBD1 (6 bases). Trimming cost V 7 bases and J 4 bases, with 13 bases left between them. This CDR3 has 13 residues. The germline V gene encodes CDR1 SQVTM and CDR2 ANQGSEA. This CDR3 reads CSAPTGSTGELFF. The CDR3 DNA follows: TGCAGCGCACCGACAGGATCCACCGGGGAGCTGTTTTTT.

V usage is TRBV6-1 and J usage is TRBJ2-2; 7 bases match TRBD2. Germline V gene sequence: CDR1 MNHNS, CDR2 SASEGT. V lost 2 bases and J lost 7; bases outside the gene matches: 4. The CDR3 sequence is 14 residues long. The CDR3 DNA is TGTGCCAGCAGTGAATGGGGGGGAATCGGGGAGCTGTTTTTT. Amino acids: CASSEWGGIGELFF.